A selection of T cell receptor beta chains follows, all from one sample in a study of monozygotic twins with inflammatory bowel disease. TCRdb reprocessed the 5' RACE reads; each CDR3 protein has one entry and no DNA is given. Here the sample table reports more than 350,000 distinct CDR3 sequences. Sequencing used blood. The source of these receptors is a human donor with ulcerative colitis or Crohn's disease, or a healthy co-twin of an affected twin (not recorded which). The CDR3 runs from the conserved cysteine through the conserved F or W.

j_gene	v_gene	CDR3aa
TRBJ2-7	TRBV6-2/TRBV6-3	CASSSDPIATYEQYF
TRBJ1-5	TRBV30	CAWSGGSGNQPQHF
TRBJ2-7	TRBV20-1	CSARIGGASGEQYF
TRBJ1-1	TRBV7-2	CASSLALIGRVNTEAFF
TRBJ1-6	TRBV18	CASSRDRDSPLHF
TRBJ2-2	TRBV29-1	CSAGSGGNTGELFF
TRBJ2-5	TRBV6-1	CASSMSGNQKETQYF
TRBJ2-2	TRBV5-1	CASSFLYTGELFF
TRBJ2-3	TRBV20-1	CSASLAGYTDTQYF
TRBJ2-7	TRBV7-2	CASSLGGGSGFEQYF
TRBJ2-7	TRBV6-1	CASTSRTGGSYEQYF
TRBJ1-2	TRBV4-1	CASSQDGPTNYGYTF
TRBJ2-2	TRBV7-3	CASSLWSGGGSGELFF
TRBJ2-7	TRBV6-2/TRBV6-3	CASRRSLSFFEQYF
TRBJ2-1	TRBV12-3/TRBV12-4	CASSFMGEKGFF
TRBJ2-4	TRBV20-1	CSARDPSLAKNIQYF
TRBJ2-7	TRBV28	CASRGRLVSATYEQYF
TRBJ1-2	TRBV28	CASSLMMRYTF
TRBJ2-1	TRBV7-2	CASSLVRTSGTYNEQFF
TRBJ1-1	TRBV20-1	CSARESGTGRTEAFF
TRBJ1-1	TRBV20-1	CSASRTLNTEAFF
TRBJ2-3	TRBV10-3	CAIRTDTDMQYF
TRBJ2-7	TRBV4-2	CASSQDGETYEQYF
TRBJ2-1	TRBV7-8	CASSPRSGGDNEQFF
TRBJ1-5	TRBV4-2	CASSQDVQGYQPQHF
TRBJ2-4	TRBV6-1	CASSVGPGQGQNIQYF
TRBJ2-5	TRBV19	CASSSRSGDLGTQYF
TRBJ1-1	TRBV29-1	CSVITRDRDTEAFF
TRBJ2-5	TRBV7-2	CASSSNLGLPQETQYF
TRBJ1-1	TRBV5-1	CASSGGGEPDTEAFF
TRBJ2-5	TRBV7-9	CASSGWTEQETQYF
TRBJ1-4	TRBV6-6	CASSYGTGLKKLFF
TRBJ1-5	TRBV28	CASSFTGGHQPQHF
TRBJ2-5	TRBV7-2	CASSPQGTLQETQYF
TRBJ2-7	TRBV7-2	CASSSISGGAYEQYF
TRBJ2-1	TRBV20-1	CSAREKLAGGLGTNEQFF
TRBJ2-1	TRBV5-5	CASSLGSSYNEQIF
TRBJ2-7	TRBV5-1	CASSFAQGQNSYEQYF
TRBJ2-5	TRBV6-2/TRBV6-3	CASSYFGQGRETQYF
TRBJ2-7	TRBV29-1	CSVDGDAYEQYF
TRBJ2-1	TRBV10-3	CAFRPSGGNYNEQFF
TRBJ2-1	TRBV6-1	CASRRTGNPYNEQFF
TRBJ2-3	TRBV7-9	CASSYQREGGTDTQYF
TRBJ1-2	TRBV5-6	CASSTGTGAANYGYTF
TRBJ2-1	TRBV19	CASSINNEQFF
TRBJ1-1	TRBV4-1	CASSQDPTGQVNTEAFF
TRBJ2-7	TRBV3-1	CASSQETRAGDPYEQYF
TRBJ2-1	TRBV12-3/TRBV12-4	CASSPPGLARVHEQFF
TRBJ1-1	TRBV5-5	CASSLEAGDAFF
TRBJ2-1	TRBV28	CASSGLAGNFF
TRBJ2-7	TRBV7-8	CASSSMGPSYEQYF
TRBJ2-4	TRBV4-2	CASSQDSQGRNIQYF